This T cell receptor (beta chain) was found in a study of blood T cell repertoires in COVID-19. The overall study: There were acute and convalescent COVID-19 samples, and they came from the United States, Italy and Spain. Sources were T cells, B-cell-depleted T cells, or PBMCs; the material itself was cDNA or gDNA.

Original analysis: It was from reference gene primer amplification that nucleated cell counts were estimated. The protocol was immunoSEQ multiplex PCR, while the TCRdb copy is restricted to in-frame clones and leaves out a portion. That table gives V, J and clone size, and the DNA gave D and trimming. This table has about 270,000 clones, roughly 80% appearing once. With 3 bases clipped from V and 5 bases from J, the junction kept 12 bases outside the gene matches. Germline values: CDR1 LGHDT, CDR2 YNNKEL (reference sequence). The CDR3 has 17 residues. The sequencing input was peripheral blood. The rearrangement links TRBV3-1 (or the pseudogene TRBV3-2) to TRBJ2-2; TRBD1 agrees at 7 bases. The sequence was collected from a woman in her fifties or sixties who had recovered from COVID-19. CDR3 DNA sequence: TGTGCCAGCAGCCATACCCCACAGGGGATAGGGACCGGGGAGCTGTTTTTT. It is translated as CASSHTPQGIGTGELFF.